The clone carrying this TCR beta chain was detected only once. V lost 0 bases and J 0 bases, leaving 10 bases between the germline ends. In germline, CDR1 is SGHRS, CDR2 YFSETQ. The CDR3 spans 16 residues. The data originate from a study of blood T cell repertoires in COVID-19. Study-wide context: Samples of COVID-19 (acute and convalescent) were obtained from the United States, Italy and Spain.

Under the authors' procedure: How many nucleated cells were present was estimated from reference gene primer amplification. Profiled with immunoSEQ multiplex PCR; TCRdb holds only in-frame clones, not every one. That table furnishes V, J and clone size, whereas the DNA furnished D and trimming. The repertoire holds almost 200,000 clones, with 86% as singletons. This clonotype was sampled from a woman between 70 and 85 years old with acute or convalescent COVID-19. The specimen was peripheral blood. This chain links TRBV5-1 with TRBJ1-3; the D gene is possibly TRBD1 (6 bases). The CDR3 DNA reads as TGCGCCAGCAGCTTGGCAGGGGCCTCCTCTGGAAACACCATATATTTT. Translation gives CASSLAGASSGNTIYF.